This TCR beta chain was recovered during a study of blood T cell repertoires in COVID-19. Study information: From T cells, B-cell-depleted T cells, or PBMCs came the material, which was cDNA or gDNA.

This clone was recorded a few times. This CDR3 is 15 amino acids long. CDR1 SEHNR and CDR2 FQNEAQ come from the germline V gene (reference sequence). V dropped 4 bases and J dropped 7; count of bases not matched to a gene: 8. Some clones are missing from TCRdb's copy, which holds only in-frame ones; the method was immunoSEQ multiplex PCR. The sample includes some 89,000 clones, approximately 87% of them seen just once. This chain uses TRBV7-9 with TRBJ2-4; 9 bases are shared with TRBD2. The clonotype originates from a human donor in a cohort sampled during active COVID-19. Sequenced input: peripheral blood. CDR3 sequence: CASSSQSGRRNIQYF. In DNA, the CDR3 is TGTGCCAGCAGCTCCCAAAGCGGGAGGAGGAACATTCAGTACTTC.